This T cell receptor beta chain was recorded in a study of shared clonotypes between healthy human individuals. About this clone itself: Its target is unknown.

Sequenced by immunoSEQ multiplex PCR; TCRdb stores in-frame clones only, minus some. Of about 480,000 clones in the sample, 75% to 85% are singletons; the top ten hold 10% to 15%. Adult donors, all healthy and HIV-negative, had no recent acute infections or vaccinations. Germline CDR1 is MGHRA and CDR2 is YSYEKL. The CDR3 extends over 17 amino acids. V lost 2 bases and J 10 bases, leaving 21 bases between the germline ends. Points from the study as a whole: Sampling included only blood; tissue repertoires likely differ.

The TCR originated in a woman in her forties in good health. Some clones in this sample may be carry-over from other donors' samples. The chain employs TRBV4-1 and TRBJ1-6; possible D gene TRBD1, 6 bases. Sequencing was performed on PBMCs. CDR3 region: CASSQLTQGRVYSPLHF. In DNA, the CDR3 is TGCGCCAGCAGCCAATTGACACAGGGTAGGGTTTACTCACCCCTCCACTTT.